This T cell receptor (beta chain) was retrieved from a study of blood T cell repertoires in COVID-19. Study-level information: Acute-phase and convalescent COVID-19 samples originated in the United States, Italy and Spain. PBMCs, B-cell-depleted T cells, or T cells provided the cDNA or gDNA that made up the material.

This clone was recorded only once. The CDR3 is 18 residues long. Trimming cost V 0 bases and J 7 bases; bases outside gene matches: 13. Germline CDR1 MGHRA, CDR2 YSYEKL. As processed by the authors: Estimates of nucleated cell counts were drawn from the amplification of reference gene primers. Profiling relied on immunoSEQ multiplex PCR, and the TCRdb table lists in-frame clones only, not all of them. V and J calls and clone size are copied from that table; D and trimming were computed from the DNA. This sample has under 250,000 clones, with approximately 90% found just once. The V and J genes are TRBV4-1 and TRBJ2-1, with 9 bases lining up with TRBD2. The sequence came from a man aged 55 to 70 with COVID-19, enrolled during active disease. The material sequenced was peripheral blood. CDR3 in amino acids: CASSQEERGGATGNEQFF. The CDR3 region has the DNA TGCGCCAGCAGCCAAGAGGAACGCGGGGGGGCCACGGGAAATGAGCAGTTCTTC.